Reported below is one T cell receptor beta chain. These data originate in a study of blood T cell repertoires in COVID-19. Across the study: The United States, Italy and Spain were the sources of the acute and convalescent COVID-19 samples. Sources were T cells, B-cell-depleted T cells, or PBMCs; the material itself was cDNA or gDNA.

With 2 bases removed from V and 7 bases from J, the gap between germline ends came to 19 bases. The CDR3 extends over 16 amino acids. CDR1 SGHVS and CDR2 FQNEAQ come from the germline V gene. Original analysis: Reference gene primers were amplified, and this amplification served to estimate nucleated cell counts. Assay: immunoSEQ multiplex PCR; the TCRdb copy retains only in-frame clones and omits some. From that table come the V and J calls and clone size; the DNA was used to work out D and trimming. The data show about 250,000 clones, roughly 85% seen once. V is TRBV7-8 and J is TRBJ2-3; D is possibly TRBD2 (6 bases). The sequence came from a man aged 45-65 years with active or convalescent COVID-19. The specimen sequenced was peripheral blood. This CDR3 reads CASSLIVAGLTHTQYF. CDR3 DNA sequence: TGTGCCAGCAGCTTAATTGTGGCGGGACTTACGCATACGCAGTATTTT.